This T cell receptor beta chain was obtained from a study of T cell changes during pregnancy in multiple sclerosis. Germline V gene sequence: CDR1 SQVTM, CDR2 ANQGSEA. This CDR3 has 14 residues. The ends lost 7 bases at V and 4 bases at J; junction bases unmatched: 7. Sequenced by immunoSEQ multiplex PCR; TCRdb stores in-frame clones only, minus some. The table lists 100,000 or so clones, roughly 92% of them singletons. This receptor was obtained from a female donor with multiple sclerosis, enrolled in a pregnancy study. The material was peripheral blood, obtained in the second trimester of pregnancy. J is TRBJ2-1 and V is TRBV29-1; the match to TRBD1 covers 10 bases. CDR3 region: CSASTGGLYNEQFF. DNA of the CDR3: TGCAGCGCTTCGACAGGGGGCTTATACAATGAGCAGTTCTTC.